The next 26 T cell receptor beta chains were all read from a single sample in a study of spatial heterogeneity in lung cancer. Study-level points and caveats: Counts that tracked tumor mutation counts were those of expanded intratumoral alpha and beta TCRs.

The time point: sample taken at primary tumor resection. A single record per CDR3 protein comes from TCRdb applying MiXCR to the 5' RACE reads. The sample shows about 10,000 distinct CDR3 sequences, about 12% of them seen only once. These TCRs are of unknown antigen specificity. The sample here was lung tumor tissue, taken at surgery. These receptors all come from a male donor with early-stage non-small cell lung cancer.

This clonotype was counted ten times or more. Its ends do not fully match the called genes, so a read error is possible. The chain carries TRBV12-3 or TRBV12-4 and TRBJ2-1; the D gene is possibly TRBD2 (6 bases). This CDR3 has 12 residues. Here the CDR3 DNA reads TGTGCCAGCAGTTTAGCGAGTAGCGGCGATGTCTTC. Its protein product is CASSLASSGDVF.

This clonotype was seen repeatedly, ten times or more. The chain carries TRBV27 and TRBJ1-1; D is uncertain. Germline assignment: CDR1 MNHEY and CDR2 SMNVEV (reference sequence). V lost 2 bases and J 3 bases, leaving 13 bases between the germline ends. The CDR3 length is 15 residues. The CDR3 loop reads CASSLLGDAHTEAFF. The CDR3 DNA follows: TGTGCCAGCAGTTTACTCGGGGATGCGCACACTGAAGCTTTCTTT.

This clonotype was found many times. The chain employs TRBV14 and TRBJ1-1, with no clear D. Deletions cut 3 bases from V and 1 base from J, with 9 bases between. The CDR3 runs to 14 residues. The germline gives CDR1 SGHDN, CDR2 FVKESK. CDR3 in amino acids: CASSHRVRNTEAFF. The CDR3 bases are TGTGCCAGCAGCCACAGAGTTAGGAACACTGAAGCTTTCTTT. Together with reference TRBV14 and TRBJ1-1, the CDR3 gives the full variable domain: EAGVTQFPSHSVIEKGQTVTLRCDPISGHDNLYWYRRVMGKEIKFLLHFVKESKQDESGMPNNRFLAERTGGTYSTLKVQPAELEDSGVYFCASSHRVRNTEAFFGQGTRLTVV.

At least ten counts were recorded for this clonotype. The V call is TRBV7-2, the J call TRBJ1-6, with 10 bases fitting TRBD1. With V trimmed by 6 bases and J by 10 bases, 6 bases remained unmatched. Per the germline V gene, CDR1 is SGHTA and CDR2 is FQGNSA. This CDR3 region has 14 residues. CDR3 protein: CASSTGQGLSPLHF. The CDR3 bases are TGTGCCAGCAGTACGGGACAGGGGTTGTCACCCCTCCACTTT.

This clonotype was found many times. V is TRBV6-5 and J is TRBJ1-6; D remains unclear. The CDR3 contains 18 residues. Germline assignment: CDR1 MNHEY and CDR2 SVGAGI. Trimming left V 0 bases short and J 5 bases short, with 17 bases between. The CDR3 coding sequence is TGTGCCAGCAGTTACTCTATGATGGCAGCCTTAGATAATTCACCCCTCCACTTT. Its protein product is CASSYSMMAALDNSPLHF.

This clonotype was seen repeatedly, ten times or more. The chain carries TRBV12-3 or TRBV12-4 and TRBJ1-2; D not certain. Trimming removed 6 bases from V and 7 bases from J, with 12 bases in between. This CDR3 has 12 amino acids. The CDR3 DNA sequence: TGTGCCAGCAGCTTGGCGGCGGCTGGCTACACCTTC. Its protein is CASSLAAAGYTF.

At least ten counts were recorded for this clonotype. The V and J genes are TRBV5-4 and TRBJ2-5; D is perhaps TRBD1 (5 bases). This CDR3 contains 18 residues. From germline, CDR1 is SGHNT and CDR2 YYREEE (reference sequence). V lost 3 bases, J lost 2 bases, and 23 bases lay in between. CDR3 sequence: CASSWWAGKVGSQETQYF. In nucleotides, the CDR3 is TGTGCCAGCAGCTGGTGGGCAGGGAAGGTTGGGTCTCAAGAGACCCAGTACTTC.

This clonotype was observed a single time. The chain combines TRBV20-1 with TRBJ2-3; the match to TRBD2 covers 8 bases. J gave up 9 bases and V 1 base, and 9 bases lay outside the gene matches. Germline CDR1 reads DFQATT; CDR2 reads SNEGSKA (reference sequence). This CDR3 comprises 14 residues. This chain's CDR3 is CSARAQRETLTQYF. CDR3 in DNA: TGCAGTGCTAGAGCCCAGCGGGAGACCCTAACGCAGTATTTT.

This clonotype was recorded many times. The rearrangement joins TRBV20-1 to TRBJ2-3; either TRBD1 or TRBD2 may fit D (5 bases each). The CDR3 sequence is 16 residues long. The germline gives CDR1 DFQATT, CDR2 SNEGSKA (reference sequence). V was trimmed by 0 bases and J by 4 bases, leaving 17 bases between them. This CDR3 is CSARDLGENRADTQYF. The CDR3 region has the DNA TGCAGTGCTAGAGATTTGGGGGAGAATCGGGCAGATACGCAGTATTTT.

This chain connects TRBV29-1 to TRBJ1-5; 9 positions agree with TRBD1. This CDR3 has 15 amino acids. The ends lost 6 bases at V and 1 base at J; junction bases unmatched: 7. CDR1 SQVTM and CDR2 ANQGSEA come from the germline V gene. This CDR3 reads CSVATGGGSNQPQHF. Written as DNA, the CDR3 is TGCAGCGTAGCGACAGGGGGGGGGAGCAATCAGCCCCAGCATTTT.

The chain couples TRBV20-1 to TRBJ2-7; D is uncertain. CDR1 and CDR2 (germline): DFQATT, SNEGSKA (reference sequence). The V and J ends lost 6 bases and 5 bases respectively, with 17 bases between them. The CDR3 is made up of 13 amino acids. The CDR3 protein is CSATPTKWHEQYF. As DNA, the CDR3 is TGCAGTGCGACCCCAACGAAGTGGCACGAGCAGTACTTC.

Ten or more counts support this clonotype. The rearrangement links TRBV10-3 to TRBJ1-1; D is uncertain. Germline V CDR1 and CDR2: ENHRY, SYGVKD. This CDR3 comprises 15 residues. Trimming took 2 bases from V and 6 from J, leaving 16 bases between them. CDR3 sequence (DNA): TGTGCCATCAGTGAGAGGGAACCAGGCAGAGCTGAAGCTTTCTTT. This translates into CAISEREPGRAEAFF.

This clonotype counts as medium-sized. V gene TRBV20-1 combines with J gene TRBJ2-7, with 9 bases matching TRBD2. From germline, CDR1 is DFQATT and CDR2 SNEGSKA (reference sequence). CDR3 size: 14 residues. V dropped 6 bases and J dropped 5; count of bases not matched to a gene: 11. CDR3 nucleotides: TGCAGTGCGGTGGGACTAGCCAGGCTGGACGAGCAGTACTTC. This sequence encodes CSAVGLARLDEQYF.

This clonotype has a handful of counts. V usage is TRBV15 and J usage is TRBJ1-5; TRBD1 matches 8 bases. This CDR3 is 15 amino acids long. Germline CDR1 is LNHNV and CDR2 is YYDKDF (reference sequence). With V trimmed by 1 base and J by 4 bases, 3 bases remained unmatched. The CDR3 region has the DNA TGTGCCACCAGCAGAGCCGGGACAGGAAATCAGCCCCAGCATTTT. Translating it yields CATSRAGTGNQPQHF.

The J gene is TRBJ1-2, the V gene TRBV18; a possible D gene is TRBD1 (6 bases). CDR1 KGHSH and CDR2 LQKENI come from the germline V gene. The CDR3 has 17 amino acids. Deletions cut 2 bases from V and 0 bases from J, with 16 bases between. In DNA form, the CDR3 reads TGTGCCAGCTCACCAGAAGGTTCGGGGGCGCCTAACTATGGCTACACCTTC. Translating gives CASSPEGSGAPNYGYTF.

This clonotype is labeled as large. This rearrangement joins TRBV20-1 to TRBJ2-4, with TRBD1 identical over 7 bases. The CDR3 has 18 residues. Germline trimming cut 0 bases from V and 0 bases from J; bases unmatched to any gene: 11. Germline CDR1 is DFQATT and CDR2 is SNEGSKA (reference sequence). The CDR3 DNA reads as TGCAGTGCTAGAGACCGGGACAGTCGGGCTCTAGCCAAAAACATTCAGTACTTC. Translating it yields CSARDRDSRALAKNIQYF.

There are many counts of this clonotype. The chain couples TRBV20-1 to TRBJ2-2; TRBD1 might be the D (6 bases). V lost 4 bases, J lost 2 bases, and 8 bases lay in between. Germline CDR1 and CDR2: DFQATT and SNEGSKA (reference sequence). This CDR3 is 13 amino acids long. Written as DNA, the CDR3 is TGCAGTGCTACCGGGACAAACACCGGGGAGCTGTTTTTT. Amino acids: CSATGTNTGELFF.

This clonotype was counted at least ten times. The chain links TRBV5-4 to TRBJ1-2; the match to TRBD1 covers 8 bases. This CDR3 is 14 amino acids long. V trimming: 2 bases; J trimming: 4 bases; junction bases outside the gene matches: 4. Germline V gene sequence: CDR1 SGHNT, CDR2 YYREEE (reference sequence). The CDR3, as DNA: TGTGCCAGCAGCTTCGACAGGGGCGGCTATGGCTACACCTTC. Residues: CASSFDRGGYGYTF.

This clonotype occurred many times. This chain joins TRBV20-1 and TRBJ2-3; the D call may be TRBD1 or TRBD2 (5 bases each). V was cut by 5 bases and J by 10 bases, with 19 bases left in between. CDR1 DFQATT and CDR2 SNEGSKA come from the germline V gene (reference sequence). There are 13 residues in the CDR3. Here the CDR3 DNA reads TGCAGTGCTGAACCGGGGCAAGCGAAGGCGCAGTATTTT. It yields the protein CSAEPGQAKAQYF.

This clonotype was seen repeatedly, ten times or more. This sequence joins TRBV20-1 and TRBJ1-2, with D maybe TRBD1 (5 bases). V was cut by 2 bases and J by 5 bases, with 9 bases left in between. The CDR3 has 12 residues. CDR1 and CDR2 from the germline V gene are DFQATT and SNEGSKA (reference sequence). The DNA for the CDR3 is TGCAGTGCTAGAACAGGCGGATATGGCTACACCTTC. The encoded protein is CSARTGGYGYTF.

Within the sample, this clonotype is medium-sized. The genes are TRBV6-5 and TRBJ2-2; the D gene is possibly TRBD2 (5 bases). Germline V CDR1 and CDR2: MNHEY, SVGAGI. The V and J ends lost 3 bases and 5 bases respectively, with 10 bases between them. The CDR3 contains 14 residues. CDR3 region: CASSYGGGTGELFF. The CDR3, as DNA: TGTGCCAGCAGTTATGGTGGAGGAACCGGGGAGCTGTTTTTT.

This clonotype was seen only a few times. The chain joins TRBV28 to TRBJ2-7; 11 nucleotides agree with TRBD2. V dropped 6 bases and J dropped 1; count of bases not matched to a gene: 5. Per germline, CDR1 MDHEN and CDR2 SYDVKM. The CDR3 is 15 residues long. This CDR3 is CASSAGTSGSYEQYV. The CDR3 DNA reads as TGTGCCAGCAGCGCCGGGACTAGCGGTTCCTACGAGCAGTACGTC.

The V call is TRBV6-2 or TRBV6-3, the J call TRBJ2-7, with TRBD1 matching over 8 bases. The J segment lost 6 bases and the V segment lost 6 bases, leaving 7 bases of the junction unmatched. The germline V gene encodes CDR1 MNHEY and CDR2 SVGEGT. The length of the CDR3 is 13 residues. DNA for the CDR3: TGTGCCAGCAGGCGGACAGGGCCTGGCGAGCAGTACGTC. It codes for CASRRTGPGEQYV.

The chain uses TRBV12-3 or TRBV12-4 and TRBJ2-4, with D tentatively TRBD1 (6 bases). V was cut by 6 bases and J by 1 base, with 16 bases left in between. The CDR3 spans 16 residues. The CDR3 DNA sequence: TGTGCCAGCAGCTGGGGAGAGGGGGAGGCCAAAAACATTCAGTACTTC. Its translation: CASSWGEGEAKNIQYF.

This clonotype was detected ten times or more. The rearrangement joins TRBV27 to TRBJ2-5; D assignment may be TRBD1 or TRBD2 (7 bases each). With 3 bases removed from V and 2 bases from J, the gap between germline ends came to 19 bases. The germline V gene encodes CDR1 MNHEY and CDR2 SMNVEV (reference sequence). The CDR3 length is 17 residues. The CDR3, as DNA: TGTGCCAGCAGTTTCACATTTCGGCAGGGGGGGCAAGAGACCCAGTACTTC. Its protein product is CASSFTFRQGGQETQYF.

This clonotype was picked up a small number of times. The chain employs TRBV30 and TRBJ2-1, with D perhaps TRBD1 or TRBD2 (5 bases each). Germline V gene lookup returns CDR1 GTSNPN and CDR2 SVGIG (reference sequence). V lost 8 bases to trimming and J lost 5 bases, with 16 bases between them. The CDR3 totals 13 residues. CDR3 amino acids: CAPDGDGDNEQFF. DNA for the CDR3: TGTGCCCCGGACGGGGACGGGGACAATGAGCAGTTCTTC. Combining the CDR3 with reference TRBV30 and TRBJ2-1 gives the whole variable domain SQTIHQWPATLVQPVGSPLSLECTVEGTSNPNLYWYRQAAGRGLQLLFYSVGIGQISSEVPQNLSASRPQDRQFILSSKKLLLSDSGFYLCAPDGDGDNEQFFGPGTRLTVL.